The 23 T cell receptor beta chains listed next were all sequenced from one sample in a study of STAT3 mutations in large granular lymphocyte leukemia. Study-level findings and limits: In T-cell large granular lymphocyte leukemia, about half of patients showed multiple immunodominant subclonotypes.

These receptors lack a known antigen. TCRdb keeps only in-frame clones here, not all; method: immunoSEQ multiplex PCR. The repertoire holds about 15,000 clones, with about 93% as singletons. Sequencing was carried out using peripheral blood mononuclear cells. The origin of the receptors is a woman aged 45-65 years with T-cell large granular lymphocyte leukemia. Some clones in this sample may be carry-over from other donors' samples.

The chain employs TRBV10-3 and TRBJ1-2, with D uncertain. The V gene's germline CDR1 is ENHRY and CDR2 SYGVKD. Trimming removed 3 bases from V and 2 bases from J, with 7 bases in between. This CDR3 is 13 amino acids long. CDR3 nucleotides: TGTGCCATCAGTGAAGGTCAGAACTATGGCTACACCTTC. Its translation: CAISEGQNYGYTF.

This sequence joins TRBV19 and TRBJ1-3; D remains unclear. Trimming left V 7 bases short and J 3 bases short, with 10 bases between. This CDR3 is built from 13 residues. The germline V gene has CDR1 LNHDA and CDR2 SQIVND (reference sequence). As DNA, the CDR3 is TGTGCCAGTACAAGGCTAAGTGGAAACACCATATATTTT. Protein: CASTRLSGNTIYF.

The chain links TRBV18 to TRBJ2-7; 7 bases fit TRBD1. CDR3 length equals 11 residues. V was clipped by 3 bases and J by 12 bases; unmatched bases: 5. Germline V lookup: CDR1 KGHSH, CDR2 LQKENI. The CDR3 protein is CASSPRQGMYF. In nucleotides, the CDR3 is TGTGCCAGCTCACCCCGACAGGGAATGTACTTC.

The chain couples TRBV30 to TRBJ1-2, with unresolved D. The CDR3 consists of 11 residues. Germline values: CDR1 GTSNPN, CDR2 SVGIG (reference sequence). DNA of the CDR3: TGTGCGTGGGGAGCTCTTGACAGCTACACCTTC. Translated, it gives CAWGALDSYTF.

The genes are TRBV27 and TRBJ1-2, with a weak D call TRBD1 (5 bases). The CDR3 totals 13 residues. Germline lookup yields CDR1 MNHEY and CDR2 SMNVEV (reference sequence). Trimming removed 5 bases at V and 8 bases at J, with 15 bases between. For the CDR3, the DNA is TGTGCCAGCAGTCGAACCCAGGGACGAGGCTACACCTTC. Translated, it gives CASSRTQGRGYTF.

This clone appeared once. The chain is built from TRBV6-5 and TRBJ1-5; D might be TRBD1 (6 bases). Between the trimmed V and J ends, which lost 4 bases and 4 bases, there was a span of 8 bases. Germline CDR1 and CDR2: MNHEY and SVGAGI. The CDR3 consists of 13 residues. Here the CDR3 reads CASSWTENQPQHF. CDR3 coding DNA: TGTGCCAGCAGTTGGACAGAGAATCAGCCCCAGCATTTT.

This chain uses TRBV27 with TRBJ1-1; 7 nucleotides match TRBD1. Germline V gene lookup returns CDR1 MNHEY and CDR2 SMNVEV (reference sequence). This CDR3 comprises 15 residues. J gave up 2 bases and V 4 bases, and 7 bases lay outside the gene matches. The CDR3 nucleotides are TGTGCCAGCAGTTACATGGGACAGAGTAACACTGAAGCTTTCTTT. This translates into CASSYMGQSNTEAFF.

This clone was recorded only once. The J gene is TRBJ2-7, the V gene TRBV19, with TRBD2 matching over 8 bases. The V gene end was trimmed by 5 bases and the J gene end by 0 bases; junction bases not matched to a gene: 6. The germline gives CDR1 LNHDA, CDR2 SQIVND (reference sequence). The CDR3 loop spans 15 amino acids. CDR3 sequence: CASSDSGTSSYEQYF. The CDR3 nucleotides read TGTGCCAGTAGTGATTCCGGGACTAGCTCCTACGAGCAGTACTTC.

This clone has a single count. The chain links TRBV25-1 to TRBJ2-5, with 10 bases identical to TRBD2. Trimming took 2 bases from V and 4 from J; bases not matched to a gene: 13. The CDR3 contains 18 residues. Germline lookup yields CDR1 MGHDK and CDR2 SYGVNS. The CDR3 here is CASSEGIGASGSGETQYF. The CDR3 DNA reads TGTGCCAGCAGTGAAGGGATTGGGGCTAGCGGGAGTGGAGAGACCCAGTACTTC.

The V call is TRBV5-1, the J call TRBJ2-5; the D gene could be TRBD1 or TRBD2 (5 bases each). CDR1 and CDR2 (germline): SGHRS, YFSETQ. The V end lost 3 bases, the J end lost 5 bases, and 11 bases lay between the germline ends. The CDR3 is made up of 13 amino acids. Here the CDR3 reads CASSWGPQETQYF. In DNA form, the CDR3 reads TGCGCCAGCAGCTGGGGACCGCAGGAGACCCAGTACTTC.

The chain joins TRBV6-5 to TRBJ1-1; a possible D gene is TRBD1 (5 bases). The CDR3 is 13 residues long. From germline, CDR1 is MNHEY and CDR2 SVGAGI. V was pared by 8 bases and J by 7 bases, with 17 bases between. In DNA form, the CDR3 reads TGTGCCAGCCTTCCTACGGGGCGGATTGAAGCTTTCTTT. This translates into CASLPTGRIEAFF.

The chain is built from TRBV7-9 and TRBJ1-1; no definite D call. Per germline, CDR1 SEHNR and CDR2 FQNEAQ (reference sequence). V lost 4 bases to trimming and J lost 1 base, with 7 bases between them. The CDR3 extends over 13 amino acids. The CDR3 protein is CASSSRQNTEAFF. The CDR3 DNA is TGTGCCAGCAGCTCACGACAGAACACTGAAGCTTTCTTT. Based on the CDR3 plus reference TRBV7-9 and TRBJ1-1, the full variable domain is DTGVSQNPRHKITKRGQNVTFRCDPISEHNRLYWYRQTLGQGPEFLTYFQNEAQLEKSRLLSDRFSAERPKGSFSTLEIQRTEQGDSAMYLCASSSRQNTEAFFGQGTRLTVV.

The chain joins TRBV7-9 to TRBJ2-3, with D hard to call. This CDR3 is built from 14 residues. Trimming stripped 0 bases from V and 0 bases from J, with 4 bases between. The V gene's germline CDR1 is SEHNR and CDR2 FQNEAQ (reference sequence). This CDR3 is CASSLAQSTDTQYF. The CDR3 coding sequence is TGTGCCAGCAGCTTAGCTCAGAGCACAGATACGCAGTATTTT.

The chain joins TRBV2 to TRBJ1-1, with a weak D call TRBD1 (6 bases). The V and J ends lost 5 bases and 1 base respectively, with 17 bases between them. The length of the CDR3 is 16 residues. Germline lookup yields CDR1 SNHLY and CDR2 FYNNEI. CDR3 region: CASSQYQPGQNTEAFF. CDR3 sequence (DNA): TGTGCCAGCAGTCAATACCAACCGGGACAGAACACTGAAGCTTTCTTT.

The chain joins TRBV9 to TRBJ1-2, with no clear D. The V and J ends lost 4 bases and 4 bases respectively, with 14 bases between them. Germline CDR1 is SGDLS and CDR2 is YYNGEE. The length of the CDR3 is 14 residues. The CDR3 coding sequence is TGTGCCAGCAGCCCCGCGGGGAGGGCCTATGGCTACACCTTC. It is translated as CASSPAGRAYGYTF. The full variable domain, its missing parts supplied by reference TRBV9 and TRBJ1-2, is DSGVTQTPKHLITATGQRVTLRCSPRSGDLSVYWYQQSLDQGLQFLIQYYNGEERAKGNILERFSAQQFPDLHSELNLSSLELGDSALYFCASSPAGRAYGYTFGSGTRLTVV.

The rearrangement links TRBV6-4 to TRBJ2-1; 8 bases are shared with TRBD2. Germline CDR1 reads MRHNA; CDR2 reads SNTAGT. The CDR3 is made up of 16 amino acids. V shed 3 bases, J shed 0 bases, and the junction held 4 bases outside the gene matches. The CDR3 nucleotides read TGTGCCAGCAGTGAGGCGCGGGGGGCCTCCTACAATGAGCAGTTCTTC. It yields the protein CASSEARGASYNEQFF.

The chain couples TRBV6-5 to TRBJ2-3; the D is unclear. The V gene lost 2 bases and the J gene lost 6 bases, with 3 bases spanning the gap. This CDR3 region has 11 residues. Looked up from germline, CDR1 is MNHEY and CDR2 is SVGAGI. In nucleotides, the CDR3 is TGTGCCAGCAGTTACGGGGATACGCAGTATTTT. Protein product: CASSYGDTQYF.

The CDR3 protein is CATSREGGYTGELFF. CDR3 sequence (DNA): TGTGCCACCAGCAGAGAAGGGGGTTACACCGGGGAGCTGTTTTTT. The chain has TRBV15 and TRBJ2-2; tentatively, D is TRBD1 (6 bases). Germline V gene sequence: CDR1 LNHNV, CDR2 YYDKDF (reference sequence). CDR3 length: 15 residues. Trimming stripped 0 bases from V and 3 bases from J, with 8 bases between.

This chain uses TRBV6-1 with TRBJ2-7; D call uncertain. In germline, CDR1 is MNHNS, CDR2 SASEGT. Trimming stripped 6 bases from V and 7 bases from J, with 19 bases between. The CDR3 is made up of 14 amino acids. DNA for the CDR3: TGTGCCAGCAGACAGAACCCCTCCTCCCGGGAGCAGTACTTC. This encodes CASRQNPSSREQYF.

The rearrangement links TRBV2 to TRBJ2-7, with D possibly matching TRBD1 (6 bases). The CDR3 runs 17 residues. The germline V gene has CDR1 SNHLY and CDR2 FYNNEI. The V end lost 2 bases, the J end lost 3 bases, and 20 bases lay between the germline ends. The CDR3 sequence: CASSEFSWDTWFYEQYF. CDR3 bases: TGTGCCAGCAGTGAATTCTCATGGGACACCTGGTTCTACGAGCAGTACTTC.

The genes are TRBV4-1 and TRBJ1-4; no firm D call. Germline CDR1 and CDR2: MGHRA and YSYEKL. V shed 4 bases and J shed 7 bases, with 7 bases lying between them. The CDR3 is 12 amino acids. This CDR3 reads CASSPSFEKLFF. CDR3 coding DNA: TGCGCCAGCAGCCCCTCTTTTGAAAAACTGTTTTTT.

The J gene is TRBJ2-7, the V gene TRBV2; D is perhaps TRBD1 (6 bases). The CDR3 sequence is 15 residues long. V was pared by 4 bases and J by 4 bases, with 17 bases between. Germline loops: CDR1 SNHLY, CDR2 FYNNEI. CDR3 residues: CASSVLGGHGYEQYF. CDR3 DNA sequence: TGTGCCAGCAGTGTCCTTGGGGGACACGGTTACGAGCAGTACTTC.

This chain links TRBV6-5 with TRBJ2-1; D possibly corresponds to TRBD1 (5 bases). The V gene's germline CDR1 is MNHEY and CDR2 SVGAGI. Trimming cost V 6 bases and J 3 bases, with 9 bases left between them. The length of the CDR3 is 13 residues. The CDR3 sequence is CASRGQGYNEQFF. CDR3 bases: TGTGCCAGCAGAGGGCAGGGCTACAATGAGCAGTTCTTC.